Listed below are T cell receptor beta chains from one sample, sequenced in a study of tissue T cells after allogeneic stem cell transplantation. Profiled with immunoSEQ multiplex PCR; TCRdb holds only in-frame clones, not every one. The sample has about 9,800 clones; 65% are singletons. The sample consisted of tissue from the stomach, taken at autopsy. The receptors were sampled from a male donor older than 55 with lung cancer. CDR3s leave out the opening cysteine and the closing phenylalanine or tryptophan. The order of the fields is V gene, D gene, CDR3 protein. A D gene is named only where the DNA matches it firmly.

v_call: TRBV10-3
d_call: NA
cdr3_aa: AISEGRNSNQPQH

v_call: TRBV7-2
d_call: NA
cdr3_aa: ASSSLPFRSYNSPLH

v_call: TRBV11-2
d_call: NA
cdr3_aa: ASSLDMGGRYEQY

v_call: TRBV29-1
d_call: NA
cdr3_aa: SVATRKTHNEQF

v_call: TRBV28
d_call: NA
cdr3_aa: ASHSPRGTRGADTQY

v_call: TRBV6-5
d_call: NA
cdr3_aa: AITRGTNYGYT

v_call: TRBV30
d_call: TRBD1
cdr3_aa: AWNRDRPYGYT

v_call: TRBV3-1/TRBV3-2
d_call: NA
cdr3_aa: ASSQGDTQY

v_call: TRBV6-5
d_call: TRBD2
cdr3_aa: ATATSGGYNEQF

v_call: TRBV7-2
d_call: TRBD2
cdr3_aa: ASSLAGLAAGNTQY

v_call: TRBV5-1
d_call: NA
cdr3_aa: ASSLADLFNEQF

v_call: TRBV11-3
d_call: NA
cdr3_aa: ASSPGTRRTDTQY

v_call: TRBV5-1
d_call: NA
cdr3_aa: ASKEGDRGAEAF

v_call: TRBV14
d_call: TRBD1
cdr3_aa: ASSRRRGQGVYEQY

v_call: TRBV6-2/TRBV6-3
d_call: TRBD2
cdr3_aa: ASSYGAGAPLAKNIQY

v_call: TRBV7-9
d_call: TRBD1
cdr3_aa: AGQTGGGTGELF

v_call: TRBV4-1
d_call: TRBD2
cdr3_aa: ASSQAGTSGNNEQF

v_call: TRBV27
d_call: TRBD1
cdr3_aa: ASSPRDRSNSPLH

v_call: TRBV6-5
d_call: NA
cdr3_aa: ASSYSGSSYEQY

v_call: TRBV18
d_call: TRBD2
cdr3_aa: ASSPRREGDTQY

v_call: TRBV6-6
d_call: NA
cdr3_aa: ASSSPYGTSNEQF

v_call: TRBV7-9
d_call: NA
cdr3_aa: ASSLRGNEQY

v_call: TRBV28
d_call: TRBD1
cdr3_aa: ASGGQGTGNQPQH

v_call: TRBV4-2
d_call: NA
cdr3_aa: ASSQDLAGRYGYT

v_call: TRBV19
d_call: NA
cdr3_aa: ASSIDLRNSNTEAF

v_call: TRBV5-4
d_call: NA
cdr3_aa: ASSPSLSYEQY

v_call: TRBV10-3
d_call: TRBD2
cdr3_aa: AITPQLAGGVYEQY

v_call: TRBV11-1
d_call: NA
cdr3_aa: ASRTANTGELF

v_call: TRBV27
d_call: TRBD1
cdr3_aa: ASGQGTYGQPQH

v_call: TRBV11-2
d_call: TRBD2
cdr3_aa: ASSFLAGLDNEQF

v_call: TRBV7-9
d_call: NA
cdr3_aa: ASLPTTGVREAF

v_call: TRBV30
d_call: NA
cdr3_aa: AWSRVSLYEQY

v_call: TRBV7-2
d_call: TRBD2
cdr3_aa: ASSPRVGEGKTQY

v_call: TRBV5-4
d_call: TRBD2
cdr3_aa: ASLGGLETDTQY

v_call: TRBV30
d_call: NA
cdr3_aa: AWSVGGSLH

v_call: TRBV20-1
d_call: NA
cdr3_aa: SASHGQGNQPQH

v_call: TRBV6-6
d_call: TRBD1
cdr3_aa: ASSYSGTGMDGYT

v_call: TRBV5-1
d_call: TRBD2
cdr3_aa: ASSLYLAGGEQY

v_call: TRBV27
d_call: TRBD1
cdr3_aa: ASSLFGTANSPLH

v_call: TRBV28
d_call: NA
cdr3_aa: ASSFLNTGELF

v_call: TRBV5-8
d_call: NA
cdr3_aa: ASSSGQNSYNEQF

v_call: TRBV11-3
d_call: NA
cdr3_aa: ASSLTASMNTEAF

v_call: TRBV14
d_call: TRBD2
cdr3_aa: ASTPDASGRNEQF

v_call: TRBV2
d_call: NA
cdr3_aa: ASSEVGTESGVGNQPQH

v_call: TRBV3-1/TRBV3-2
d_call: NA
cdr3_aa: ASSQVRVRGYT

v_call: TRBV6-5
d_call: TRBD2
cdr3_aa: ASRKGTSGTDTQY

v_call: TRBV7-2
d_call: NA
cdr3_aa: ASSFYDNSYEQY

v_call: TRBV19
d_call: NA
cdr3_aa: ASNRGSRAEQF

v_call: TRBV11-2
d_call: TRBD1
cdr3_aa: ASSLTGQGSEKLF

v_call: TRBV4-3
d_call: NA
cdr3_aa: ASSQDSNGVGYGYT

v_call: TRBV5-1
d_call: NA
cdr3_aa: ASRDTSSSYEQY

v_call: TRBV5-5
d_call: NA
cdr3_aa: ASSFLFSYEQY

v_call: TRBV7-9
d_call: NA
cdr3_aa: ASSFLAETQY